This T cell receptor (beta chain) was profiled in a study of blood T cells in healthy people across ages. A second PCR of 7 to 11 cycles used a sample-barcoded 5' primer and a J-beta primer mix. MiXCR, run by TCRdb on the 5' RACE reads, gives a single entry per CDR3 protein. The sample comprises 1 million to 1.2 million distinct CDR3 sequences, roughly two fifths of which are singletons, and 10% to 15% rests with the top ten. Germline CDR1 and CDR2: SQVTM and ANQGSEA. The CDR3 covers 16 residues. V was pared by 2 bases and J by 8 bases, with 21 bases between. This clonotype originated in a man aged 18 to 35 in good health. The sample consisted of blood. The chain couples TRBV29-1 to TRBJ1-4; tentatively, D is TRBD1 (6 bases). CDR3 region: CSVEPLEGGAGEKLFF. The CDR3 DNA sequence: TGCAGCGTTGAACCCCTGGAGGGGGGAGCTGGCGAAAAACTGTTTTTT.